The 9 T cell receptor beta chains reported below all come from one sample, sequenced in a study of response to subunit inactivated influenza vaccine. TCRdb reprocessed the RT-PCR reads via MiXCR and lists one record per CDR3 protein. The sample includes about 570,000 distinct CDR3 sequences, 10% to 15% seen only once; the top ten take 10%. The source material was PBMCs from blood, sampled on the day of vaccination. All receptors come from a man aged 45-65 years who received an inactivated influenza vaccine.

This clonotype appeared a few times. The genes are TRBV10-3 and TRBJ2-1; TRBD2 matches 14 bases. Germline V gene lookup returns CDR1 ENHRY and CDR2 SYGVKD. The CDR3 spans 16 residues. After removal of 10 bases from V and 2 bases from J, the junction contained 7 bases not matched to a gene. CDR3 bases: TGTGCCACAGGGACTAGCGGGAGATTCCCCTACAATGAGCAGTTCTTC. This gives the protein CATGTSGRFPYNEQFF.

This sequence joins TRBV11-2 and TRBJ2-6, with D hard to call. With 5 bases removed from V and 3 bases from J, the gap between germline ends came to 14 bases. The CDR3 loop spans 16 amino acids. Germline loops: CDR1 SGHAT, CDR2 FQNNGV. In DNA form, the CDR3 reads TGTGCCAGCAGCCCTTCTGGGGTCGGTGGGGCCAACGTCCTGACTTTC. Residues: CASSPSGVGGANVLTF. Together with reference TRBV11-2 and TRBJ2-6, the CDR3 gives the full variable domain: EAGVAQSPRYKIIEKRQSVAFWCNPISGHATLYWYQQILGQGPKLLIQFQNNGVVDDSQLPKDRFSAERLKGVDSTLKIQPAKLEDSAVYLCASSPSGVGGANVLTFGAGSRLTVL.

This clonotype was seen once. The genes are TRBV11-2 and TRBJ2-5; D is unclear. Trimming took off 5 bases at V and 1 base at J, with 14 bases between the two ends. CDR3 length: 15 residues. Looked up from germline, CDR1 is SGHAT and CDR2 is FQNNGV. CDR3 protein: CASSQRGAAQETQYF. CDR3 sequence (DNA): TGTGCCAGCAGCCAACGTGGCGCGGCCCAAGAGACCCAGTACTTC. The whole variable domain, remainder taken from reference TRBV11-2 and TRBJ2-5, is EAGVAQSPRYKIIEKRQSVAFWCNPISGHATLYWYQQILGQGPKLLIQFQNNGVVDDSQLPKDRFSAERLKGVDSTLKIQPAKLEDSAVYLCASSQRGAAQETQYFGPGTRLLVL.

This clonotype was seen only a few times. The chain carries TRBV20-1 and TRBJ2-5; TRBD2 agrees at 9 bases. V was pared by 0 bases and J by 7 bases, with 6 bases of the junction left unmatched. CDR1 and CDR2 from the germline V gene are DFQATT and SNEGSKA (reference sequence). The CDR3 covers 14 residues. The CDR3 spells CSAREREGSWTQYF. The DNA of the CDR3 is TGCAGTGCTAGAGAGCGGGAGGGGAGTTGGACCCAGTACTTC.

This clonotype was found a few times. The J gene is TRBJ1-2, the V gene TRBV15; perhaps TRBD1 as D (5 bases). V was pared by 0 bases and J by 0 bases, with 8 bases between. Germline values: CDR1 LNHNV, CDR2 YYDKDF (reference sequence). The CDR3 length is 15 residues. CDR3 coding DNA: TGTGCCACCAGCAGAGAGAGGGGATCTAACTATGGCTACACCTTC. It is translated as CATSRERGSNYGYTF.

Many counts were recorded for this clonotype. In DNA, the CDR3 is TGTGCCAGCAGTTTAGGACCGTACTACGAGCAGTACTTC. Its protein is CASSLGPYYEQYF. The chain combines TRBV12-3 or TRBV12-4 with TRBJ2-7; D gene unclear. This CDR3 comprises 13 residues. V was shortened by 1 base and J by 3 bases, with 7 bases between the two germline ends.

This clonotype was observed a handful of times. The chain combines TRBV18 with TRBJ1-2; 9 bases match TRBD1. The CDR3 has 16 amino acids. J was trimmed by 6 bases and V by 0 bases; bases with no gene match: 8. Per the germline V gene, CDR1 is KGHSH and CDR2 is LQKENI. DNA for the CDR3: TGTGCCAGCTCACCACCGAGGGGACAGGGTTTTCATGGCTACACCTTC. It translates to CASSPPRGQGFHGYTF.

V usage is TRBV28 and J usage is TRBJ2-2; D might be TRBD1 (6 bases). Deletions cut 2 bases from V and 1 base from J, with 8 bases between. CDR1 MDHEN and CDR2 SYDVKM come from the germline V gene. The CDR3 spans 15 residues. CDR3 sequence reads: CASSLMGQNTGELFF. The DNA for the CDR3 is TGTGCCAGCAGTTTAATGGGACAGAACACCGGGGAGCTGTTTTTT.

The chain employs TRBV7-9 and TRBJ2-3; 10 bases are a match to TRBD2. The CDR3 extends over 13 amino acids. The V segment lost 6 bases and the J segment 5 bases; nucleotides outside the gene matches: 2. CDR1 and CDR2 (germline): SEHNR, FQNEAQ (reference sequence). CDR3 bases: TGTGCCAGCAGAGCGGGGGGGGTAGATACGCAGTATTTT. Its protein is CASRAGGVDTQYF.